The rows below give T cell receptor beta chains drawn from one sample of a study of T cells after yellow fever vaccination. Each CDR3 protein gets one entry after TCRdb re-called the 5' RACE reads with MiXCR. Of approximately 580,000 distinct CDR3 sequences in the sample, around a sixth were seen once. The sequencing here drew on PBMCs, taken around 5 days after the first yellow fever vaccination. The source of these receptors is a man between 18 and 35 years old who received the YFV17D yellow fever vaccine. Both conserved end residues are part of each CDR3. Each record gives: V gene, D gene, J gene, clone size, CDR3 DNA, CDR3 protein. A D gene is named only where the DNA matches it firmly. Part of the rows lack a size; the others show once, few, many or a class for expanded clones.

v_gene: TRBV11-3; d_gene: NA; j_gene: TRBJ2-3; abundance: many; CDR3nt: TGTGCCAGCAGCTTAGGAGATGGGAGCACAGATACGCAGTATTTT; CDR3aa: CASSLGDGSTDTQYF
v_gene: TRBV10-3; d_gene: NA; j_gene: TRBJ2-3; abundance: NA; CDR3nt: TGTGCCATCGCCAAAGGGGGATCATTGAGCACAGATACGCAGTATTTT; CDR3aa: CAIAKGGSLSTDTQYF
v_gene: TRBV5-1; d_gene: NA; j_gene: TRBJ2-2; abundance: few; CDR3nt: TGCGCCAGCAGCCCCGTTGGGGCGCGGAACACCGGGGAGCTGTTTTTT; CDR3aa: CASSPVGARNTGELFF
v_gene: TRBV25-1; d_gene: TRBD2; j_gene: TRBJ2-5; abundance: few; CDR3nt: TGTGCCAGCAGTGCGACTAGCGGGTTTCAAGAGACCCAGTACTTC; CDR3aa: CASSATSGFQETQYF
v_gene: TRBV15; d_gene: TRBD2; j_gene: TRBJ2-2; abundance: large; CDR3nt: TGTGCCACCAGCAGAGATGTAGAGGTGTTGGCTAGCGGGGGGACCGGGGAGCTGTTTTTT; CDR3aa: CATSRDVEVLASGGTGELFF
v_gene: TRBV29-1; d_gene: NA; j_gene: TRBJ1-1; abundance: NA; CDR3nt: TGCAGCGTTGAAAAGACGACAGAAGCTTTCTTT; CDR3aa: CSVEKTTEAFF
v_gene: TRBV5-4; d_gene: TRBD1; j_gene: TRBJ1-1; abundance: few; CDR3nt: TGTGCCAGCAGCTCTCTTGGGACAGTGAACACTGAAGCTTTCTTT; CDR3aa: CASSSLGTVNTEAFF
v_gene: TRBV7-2; d_gene: TRBD2; j_gene: TRBJ2-2; abundance: NA; CDR3nt: TGTGCCAGCATCCCGGGAGGAGATGTGTACGGGGAGCTGTTTTTT; CDR3aa: CASIPGGDVYGELFF
v_gene: TRBV28; d_gene: NA; j_gene: TRBJ1-2; abundance: NA; CDR3nt: TGTGCCAGCAGTACATCCGGGACCGACGAGACCCGCGGCTACACCTTC; CDR3aa: CASSTSGTDETRGYTF
v_gene: TRBV27; d_gene: TRBD2; j_gene: TRBJ2-4; abundance: NA; CDR3nt: TGTGCCAGCAGCCCCGGGACTAGCGGAACAAACATTCAGTACTTC; CDR3aa: CASSPGTSGTNIQYF